The rows below give T cell receptor beta chains drawn from one sample of a study of T cell responses to AZD1222 COVID-19 vaccine. The table came from immunoSEQ multiplex PCR; TCRdb's copy has only in-frame clones and leaves some out. Of over 100,000 clones in the sample, about nine tenths were seen once. The sequenced sample was peripheral blood, obtained 28 days after the second AZD1222 dose. The receptors were sampled from an adult who received the AZD1222 COVID-19 vaccine. Both conserved end residues are part of each CDR3. A D gene is named only where the DNA matches it firmly. Only some rows state a clone size, as once, few, many or a class for expanded clones.

V,size,J,D,CDR3,DNA
TRBV5-1,.,TRBJ2-2,TRBD2,CASSLAGLLAGGYNTGELFF,TGCGCCAGCAGCCTTGCCGGACTCCTAGCGGGAGGGTACAACACCGGGGAGCTGTTTTTT
TRBV30,.,TRBJ1-2,TRBD1,CAWILRQGSYTF,TGTGCCTGGATCCTCAGACAGGGAAGCTACACCTTC
TRBV2,.,TRBJ2-2,TRBD1,CASSWTGGTGELFF,TGTGCCAGCAGCTGGACAGGCGGCACCGGGGAGCTGTTTTTT
TRBV7-2,.,TRBJ1-5,TRBD1,CASSYRGNQPQHF,TGTGCCAGCAGCTACAGGGGGAATCAGCCCCAGCATTTT
TRBV2,.,TRBJ2-1,.,CASSEDRSNNEQFF,TGTGCCAGCAGTGAAGACAGGTCTAACAATGAGCAGTTCTTC
TRBV9,.,TRBJ2-1,.,CASSVEGLSSYNEQFF,TGTGCCAGCAGCGTAGAGGGGTTGAGCTCCTACAATGAGCAGTTCTTC
TRBV5-1,.,TRBJ1-3,.,CASSLDDASGNTIYF,TGCGCCAGCAGCTTGGACGACGCCTCTGGAAACACCATATATTTT
TRBV18,.,TRBJ2-2,.,CASSPNTGELFF,TGTGCCAGCTCACCTAACACAGGGGAGCTGTTTTTT
TRBV9,.,TRBJ2-1,.,CASNTPRGPYNNEQFF,TGTGCCAGCAACACTCCAAGAGGACCGTACAACAATGAGCAGTTCTTC
TRBV19,.,TRBJ1-6,TRBD1,CASTMSGTAMDSPLHF,TGTGCCAGTACTATGTCAGGGACAGCCATGGATTCACCCCTCCACTTT
TRBV12-5,.,TRBJ2-3,.,CASGPFSGARADTQYF,TGTGCTAGTGGCCCATTCTCCGGGGCCCGGGCAGATACGCAGTATTTT
TRBV6-6,.,TRBJ2-5,TRBD1,CASNPGQGLQETQYF,TGTGCCAGCAACCCGGGACAGGGGCTTCAAGAGACCCAGTACTTC
TRBV18,.,TRBJ2-1,TRBD1,CASSKTGGFDNEQFF,TGTGCCAGCTCGAAGACAGGGGGCTTCGACAATGAGCAGTTCTTC
TRBV3-1/TRBV3-2,.,TRBJ2-1,TRBD2,CASSPSTSGSYNEQFF,TGTGCCAGCAGCCCCTCGACTAGCGGCTCCTACAATGAGCAGTTCTTC
TRBV6-5,few,TRBJ1-6,.,CASSPGTDNSPLHF,TGTGCCAGCAGCCCCGGGACGGATAATTCACCCCTCCACTTT